These T cell receptor beta chains were read from a single sample in a study of tumor-infiltrating lymphocytes in primary liver carcinoma. TCRdb itself ran the multiplex PCR reads through MiXCR, one entry per CDR3 protein. The profile shows 75,000 or so distinct CDR3 sequences, nearly 70% of them singletons. Source material: liver tumor tissue from sampling region 4. Every receptor here comes from a man aged 40-49 years with primary liver carcinoma and hepatitis B virus infection. CDR3s include the opening cysteine and the closing phenylalanine or tryptophan. D genes are given only for firm matches. The size of a clone is reported for some rows only, either as once, few or many, or as a class for expanded clones.

clone_size,j_call,d_call,v_call,cdr3_nt,cdr3_aa
few,TRBJ1-6,TRBD1,TRBV6-1,TGTGCCAGCAGTGGGGGGACAGGGGTTCCACCCCTCCACTTT,CASSGGTGVPPLHF
many,TRBJ2-4,NA,TRBV6-1,TGTGACCTACGCCGGGGACTAGCCAAAAACATTCAGTACTTC,CDLRRGLAKNIQYF
NA,TRBJ1-1,NA,TRBV10-3,TGTAGCATCAGGGCCGAGATGAACACTGCAGCTTTCTTT,CSIRAEMNTAAFF
NA,TRBJ2-1,TRBD2,TRBV11-2,TGTGCCAGCAGCTTAATTGCGGGAGGGCCAAATGAGCAGTTCTTC,CASSLIAGGPNEQFF
NA,TRBJ1-2,NA,TRBV19,TGTGTCAGTAGCTCCCCGGGGAGGGCGGATGGCTACACCTTC,CVSSSPGRADGYTF
NA,TRBJ2-3,NA,TRBV7-9,TGTGCCATCAGCCCCGGGGCAGATACGCAGTATTTT,CAISPGADTQYF
NA,TRBJ2-3,TRBD1,TRBV24-1,TGTGCCACCAGTGATGAGGGGGCGCCTCCGCCCCCGCCAGATACGCAGTGTTTT,CATSDEGAPPPPPDTQCF
many,TRBJ1-5,NA,TRBV10-3,TGTGCCATCAAGAAGGACGGCGATAGCAATCAGCCCCAGCATTTT,CAIKKDGDSNQPQHF
NA,TRBJ2-6,NA,TRBV30,TGTGCGTGGACAGTCTCTGGGGCCAACATCCTGACTTTC,CAWTVSGANILTF
NA,TRBJ2-5,TRBD2,TRBV29-1,TGCAGCGTTGAACTACCCTGGGGACTAGCAGGAGACAGCCGAGAGACCCAGTACTTC,CSVELPWGLAGDSRETQYF
once,TRBJ2-7,NA,TRBV11-2,TGTGCCTGCAACTTAGATCCGGGGGACGGTATCTACGAGCAATACTTC,CACNLDPGDGIYEQYF
NA,TRBJ2-1,NA,TRBV11-2,TGTGTCACTGGGCAAGGCCAGCCATCCTACAATGAGCAGTTCTTC,CVTGQGQPSYNEQFF
many,TRBJ1-2,TRBD1,TRBV4-1,TGCGCCAGCAGCTCCCAACCGACAGGGACGGGCTATGGCTACACCTTC,CASSSQPTGTGYGYTF
many,TRBJ2-7,NA,TRBV10-3,TGTGCCATCAGCCCGGGCAACGCCTACGAGCAGTACTTC,CAISPGNAYEQYF
NA,TRBJ2-7,TRBD2,TRBV11-2,TGTGCCAGCAGCTTTAGTCCAGCGGGGCTCTACGAGCAGTACTTC,CASSFSPAGLYEQYF
many,TRBJ1-2,NA,TRBV6-4,TGTGCCAGCAGTCTATCCAGGGACTATGGCTACACCTTC,CASSLSRDYGYTF
NA,TRBJ2-6,TRBD1,TRBV6-5,TGTGCCAGCAGTCGTTGGACAGGGATGAAAACTGGGACCAACGTCCTGACTTTC,CASSRWTGMKTGTNVLTF
NA,TRBJ2-2,NA,TRBV6-1,TGTGCCAGCCGTGCTATCAGACAGGAGAACACCGGGGAGTTGTTTTTT,CASRAIRQENTGELFF
NA,TRBJ2-6,NA,TRBV11-2,TGTGTTAGCAGTTTATCGCGGGGAAGAGGGGCCAACGTCCTGACTTTC,CVSSLSRGRGANVLTF
NA,TRBJ1-5,NA,TRBV6-1,TGTGCCAGTAGTGAAATTACATCCGATAGCAATCAGCCCCAGCATTTT,CASSEITSDSNQPQHF
NA,TRBJ2-1,NA,TRBV11-2,TGTGCCAGTAGCTTCCCGACCAATGAGAAGTTCTTC,CASSFPTNEKFF
NA,TRBJ1-4,NA,TRBV30,TGTGCCTGGAGTCACCCAGAGGAAAAACTGTTTTTT,CAWSHPEEKLFF
NA,TRBJ2-7,NA,TRBV7-8,TGTGCCTGCAGTTTAGAGATAAGCTCCTACGAGCGGTACTTC,CACSLEISSYERYF
NA,TRBJ1-5,TRBD1,TRBV6-2/TRBV6-3,TGTGCCAACAGTTACTATGGACAGGTTAATCAGTCCCAGCATTTT,CANSYYGQVNQSQHF
many,TRBJ1-2,TRBD1,TRBV7-9,TGTGCCAGCAGCTTACTACAGGGGACGATATTGAGGTCTGGCTACACCTTC,CASSLLQGTILRSGYTF
many,TRBJ2-7,NA,TRBV5-5,TGTGCCAGCAGCTTTAGTGGGGCGCTGATCTACGAGCAGTACTTC,CASSFSGALIYEQYF
NA,TRBJ2-3,NA,TRBV5-1,TGCGCCAGCAGCTTGGCGGCAGGGGAAACAGATACGCAATATTTT,CASSLAAGETDTQYF
NA,TRBJ2-7,NA,TRBV11-1,TGTGCCAGCAGCTCAGCAGAGGGCGCGTACCAACAGTACTTC,CASSSAEGAYQQYF